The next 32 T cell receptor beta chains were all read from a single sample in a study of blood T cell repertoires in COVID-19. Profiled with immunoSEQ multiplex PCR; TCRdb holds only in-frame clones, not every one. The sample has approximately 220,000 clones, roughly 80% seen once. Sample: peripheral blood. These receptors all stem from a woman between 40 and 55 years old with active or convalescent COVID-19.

The CDR3 DNA reads as TGTGCCAGCAGTTTGACAGGGATAGGACAGCCCCAGCATTTT. Its translation is CASSLTGIGQPQHF. This chain uses TRBV6-5 with TRBJ1-5, with 7 bases that match TRBD1. The ends lost 4 bases at V and 7 bases at J; junction bases unmatched: 7. The CDR3 runs to 14 residues. Germline V CDR1 and CDR2: MNHEY, SVGAGI.

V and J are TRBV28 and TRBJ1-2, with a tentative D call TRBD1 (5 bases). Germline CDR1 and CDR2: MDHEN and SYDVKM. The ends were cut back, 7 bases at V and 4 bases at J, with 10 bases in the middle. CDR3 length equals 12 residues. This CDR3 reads CASTRTPYGYTF. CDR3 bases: TGTGCCAGCACCCGGACACCCTATGGCTACACCTTC.

CDR3 DNA sequence: TGTGCCAGCAGCTCCAACAGGGGGTCGCCCCTCCACTTT. The encoded protein is CASSSNRGSPLHF. The J gene is TRBJ1-6, the V gene TRBV5-8; 8 nucleotides line up with TRBD1. Looked up from germline, CDR1 is SGHTS and CDR2 is YDEGEE. V trimming: 3 bases; J trimming: 13 bases; junction bases outside the gene matches: 6. CDR3 size: 13 residues.

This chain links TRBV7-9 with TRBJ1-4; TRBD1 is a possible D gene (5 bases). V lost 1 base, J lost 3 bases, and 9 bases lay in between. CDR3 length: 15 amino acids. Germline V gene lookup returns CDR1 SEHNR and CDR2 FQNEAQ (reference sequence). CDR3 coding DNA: TGTGCCAGCAGCTTAGGGCAGGGCGCTAATGAAAAACTGTTTTTT. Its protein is CASSLGQGANEKLFF.

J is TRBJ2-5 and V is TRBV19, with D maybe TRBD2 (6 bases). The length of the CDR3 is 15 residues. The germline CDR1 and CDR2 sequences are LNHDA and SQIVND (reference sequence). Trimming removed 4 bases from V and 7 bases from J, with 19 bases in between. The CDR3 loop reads CASSTPGTQGSTQYF. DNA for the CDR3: TGTGCCAGTAGTACCCCCGGGACTCAAGGCTCGACCCAGTACTTC.

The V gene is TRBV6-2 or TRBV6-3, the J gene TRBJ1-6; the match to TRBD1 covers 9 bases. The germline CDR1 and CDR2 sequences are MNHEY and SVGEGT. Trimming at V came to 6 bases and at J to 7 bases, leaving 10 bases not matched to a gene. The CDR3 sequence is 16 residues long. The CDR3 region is CASSHPGQGLNSPLHF. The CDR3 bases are TGTGCCAGCAGCCACCCGGGACAGGGCCTAAATTCACCCCTCCACTTT.

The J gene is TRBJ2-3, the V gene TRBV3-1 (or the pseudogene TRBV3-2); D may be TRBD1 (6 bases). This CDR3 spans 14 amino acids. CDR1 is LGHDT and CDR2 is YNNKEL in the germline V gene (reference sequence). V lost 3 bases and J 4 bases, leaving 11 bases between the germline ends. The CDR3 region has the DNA TGTGCCAGCAGCCATCAGGGGCCCCCAGATACGCAGTATTTT. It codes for CASSHQGPPDTQYF.

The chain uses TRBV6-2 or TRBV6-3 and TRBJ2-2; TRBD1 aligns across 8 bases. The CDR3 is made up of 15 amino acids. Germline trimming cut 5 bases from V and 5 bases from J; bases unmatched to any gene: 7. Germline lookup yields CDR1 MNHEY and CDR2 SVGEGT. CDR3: CASSRGTGLTGELFF. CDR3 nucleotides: TGTGCCAGCAGTCGCGGGACAGGTTTGACCGGGGAGCTGTTTTTT.

The CDR3 protein is CAWKGWGHEQFF. The DNA for the CDR3 is TGTGCCTGGAAGGGGTGGGGGCATGAGCAGTTCTTC. The rearrangement links TRBV30 to TRBJ2-1, with D possibly TRBD1 on 6 matching bases. V lost 4 bases, J lost 8 bases, and 12 bases lay in between. Germline V gene sequence: CDR1 GTSNPN, CDR2 SVGIG (reference sequence). This CDR3 has 12 amino acids.

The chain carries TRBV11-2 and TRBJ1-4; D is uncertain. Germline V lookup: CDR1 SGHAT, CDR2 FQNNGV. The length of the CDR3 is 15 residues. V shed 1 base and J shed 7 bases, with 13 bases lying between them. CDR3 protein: CASSLGSQIIEKLFF. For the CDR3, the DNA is TGTGCCAGCAGCTTAGGATCACAAATAATTGAAAAACTGTTTTTT.

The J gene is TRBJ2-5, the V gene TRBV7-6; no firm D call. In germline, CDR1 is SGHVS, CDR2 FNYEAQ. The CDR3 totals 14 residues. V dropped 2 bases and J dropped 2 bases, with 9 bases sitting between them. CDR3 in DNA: TGTGCCAGCAGCTTATTACCAGTTCAAGAGACCCAGTACTTC. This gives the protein CASSLLPVQETQYF.

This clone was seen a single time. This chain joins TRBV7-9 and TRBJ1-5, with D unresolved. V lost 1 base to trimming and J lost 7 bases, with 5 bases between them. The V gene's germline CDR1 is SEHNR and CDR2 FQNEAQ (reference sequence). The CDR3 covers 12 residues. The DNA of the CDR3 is TGTGCCAGCAGCTTAGACGAGCAGCCCCAGCATTTT. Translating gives CASSLDEQPQHF.

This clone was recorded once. The CDR3 loop reads CAYLDRAVEAFF. DNA of the CDR3: TGTGCCTATTTAGACAGGGCTGTTGAAGCTTTCTTT. The rearrangement joins TRBV30 to TRBJ1-1, with 7 bases identical to TRBD1. CDR1 and CDR2 from the germline V gene are GTSNPN and SVGIG (reference sequence). The CDR3 is 12 residues long. V gave up 7 bases and J gave up 7 bases; unmatched junction bases: 9.

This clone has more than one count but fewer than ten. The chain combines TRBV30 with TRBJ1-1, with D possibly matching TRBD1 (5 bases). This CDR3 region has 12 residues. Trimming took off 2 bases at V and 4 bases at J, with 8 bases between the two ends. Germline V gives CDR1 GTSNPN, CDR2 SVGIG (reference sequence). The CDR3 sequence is CAWSLGPTEAFF. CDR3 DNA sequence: TGTGCCTGGAGTTTGGGGCCCACTGAAGCTTTCTTT.

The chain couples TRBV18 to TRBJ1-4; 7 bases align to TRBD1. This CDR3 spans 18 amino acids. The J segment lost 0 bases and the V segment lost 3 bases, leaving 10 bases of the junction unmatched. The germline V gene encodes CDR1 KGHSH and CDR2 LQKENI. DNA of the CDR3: TGTGCCAGCTCACCCTCTTGGACAGGACCCGCAACTAATGAAAAACTGTTTTTT. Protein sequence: CASSPSWTGPATNEKLFF.

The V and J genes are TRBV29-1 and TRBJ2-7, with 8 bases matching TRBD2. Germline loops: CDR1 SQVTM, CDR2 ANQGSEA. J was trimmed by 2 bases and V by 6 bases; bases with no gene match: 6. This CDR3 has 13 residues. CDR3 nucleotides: TGCAGCGTAAGGACTAGCTTGGCCTACGAGCAGTACTTC. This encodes CSVRTSLAYEQYF.

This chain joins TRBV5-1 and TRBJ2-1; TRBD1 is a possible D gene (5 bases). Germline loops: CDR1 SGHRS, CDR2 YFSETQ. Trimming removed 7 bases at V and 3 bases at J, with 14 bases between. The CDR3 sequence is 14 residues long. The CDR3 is CASAPWQGYNEQFF. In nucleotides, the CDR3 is TGCGCCAGCGCCCCCTGGCAGGGCTACAATGAGCAGTTCTTC.

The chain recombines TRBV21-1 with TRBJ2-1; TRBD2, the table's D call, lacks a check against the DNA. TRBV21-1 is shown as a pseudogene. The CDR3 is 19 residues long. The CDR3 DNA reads TGTGCCAGCAGAGCGCGGCTAGCGGGGGGGCCGGCCTCCTACAATGAGCAGTTCTTC. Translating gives CASRARLAGGPASYNEQFF.

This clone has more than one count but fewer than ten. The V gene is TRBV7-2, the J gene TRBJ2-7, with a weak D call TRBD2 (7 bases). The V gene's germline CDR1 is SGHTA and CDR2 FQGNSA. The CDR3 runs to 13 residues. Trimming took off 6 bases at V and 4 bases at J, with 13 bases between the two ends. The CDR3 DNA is TGTGCCAGCAGTCGGAGGGGGGGGTACGAGCAGTACTTC. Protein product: CASSRRGGYEQYF.

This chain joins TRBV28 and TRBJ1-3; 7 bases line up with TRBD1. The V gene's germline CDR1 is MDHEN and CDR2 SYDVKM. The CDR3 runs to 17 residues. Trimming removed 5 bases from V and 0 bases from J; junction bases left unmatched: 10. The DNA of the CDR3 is TGTGCCAGCAGTCCGATAGATAACAGGGGCTCTGGAAACACCATATATTTT. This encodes CASSPIDNRGSGNTIYF.

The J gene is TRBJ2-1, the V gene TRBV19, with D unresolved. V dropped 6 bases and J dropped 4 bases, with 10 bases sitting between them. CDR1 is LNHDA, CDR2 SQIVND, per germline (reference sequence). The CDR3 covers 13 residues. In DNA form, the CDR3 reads TGTGCCAGTAGCCCTACTCCTTACAATGAGCAGTTCTTC. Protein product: CASSPTPYNEQFF.

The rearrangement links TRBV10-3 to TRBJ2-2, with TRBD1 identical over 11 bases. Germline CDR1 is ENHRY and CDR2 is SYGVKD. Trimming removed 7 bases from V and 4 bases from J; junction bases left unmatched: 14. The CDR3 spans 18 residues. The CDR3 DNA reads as TGTGCCATCATCAAGGGACAGGGGGATCAATTCCTCACCGGGGAGCTGTTTTTT. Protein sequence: CAIIKGQGDQFLTGELFF.

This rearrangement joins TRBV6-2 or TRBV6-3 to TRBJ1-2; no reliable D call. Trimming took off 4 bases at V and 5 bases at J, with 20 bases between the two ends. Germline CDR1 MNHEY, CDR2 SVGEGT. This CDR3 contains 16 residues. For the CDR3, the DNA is TGTGCCAGCAGTTTACCAGGAGGAAAACTATGGTATGGCTACACCTTC. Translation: CASSLPGGKLWYGYTF.

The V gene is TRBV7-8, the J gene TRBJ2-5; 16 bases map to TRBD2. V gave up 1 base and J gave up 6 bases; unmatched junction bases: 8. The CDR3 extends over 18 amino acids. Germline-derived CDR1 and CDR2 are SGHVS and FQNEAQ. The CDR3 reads CASSLGPGLAGGAQTQYF. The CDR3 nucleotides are TGTGCCAGCAGCTTAGGTCCGGGACTAGCGGGAGGGGCGCAGACCCAGTACTTC.

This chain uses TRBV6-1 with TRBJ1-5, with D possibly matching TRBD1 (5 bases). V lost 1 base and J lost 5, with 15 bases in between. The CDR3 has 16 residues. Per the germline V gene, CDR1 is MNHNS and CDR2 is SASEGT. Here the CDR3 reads CASSEGRQGVDQPQHF. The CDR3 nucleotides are TGTGCCAGCAGTGAAGGTCGCCAGGGTGTGGATCAGCCCCAGCATTTT.

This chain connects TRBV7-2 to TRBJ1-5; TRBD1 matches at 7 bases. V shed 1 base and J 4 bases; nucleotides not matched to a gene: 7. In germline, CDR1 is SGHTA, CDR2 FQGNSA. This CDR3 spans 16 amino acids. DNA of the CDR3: TGTGCCAGCAGCTTAGTACGGACAGGAATAAATCAGCCCCAGCATTTT. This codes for CASSLVRTGINQPQHF.

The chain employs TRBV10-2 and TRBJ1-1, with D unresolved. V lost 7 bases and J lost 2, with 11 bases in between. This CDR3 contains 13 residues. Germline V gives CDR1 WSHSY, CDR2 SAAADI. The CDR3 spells CASTWEGNTEAFF. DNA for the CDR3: TGCGCCAGCACGTGGGAGGGTAACACTGAAGCTTTCTTT.

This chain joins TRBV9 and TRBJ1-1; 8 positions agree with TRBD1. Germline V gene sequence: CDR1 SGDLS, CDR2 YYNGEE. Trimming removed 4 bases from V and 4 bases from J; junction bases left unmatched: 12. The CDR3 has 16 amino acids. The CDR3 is CASSPTGGVRGTEAFF. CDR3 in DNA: TGTGCCAGCAGCCCAACAGGGGGAGTCAGGGGCACTGAAGCTTTCTTT. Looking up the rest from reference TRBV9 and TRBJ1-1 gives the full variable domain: DSGVTQTPKHLITATGQRVTLRCSPRSGDLSVYWYQQSLDQGLQFLIQYYNGEERAKGNILERFSAQQFPDLHSELNLSSLELGDSALYFCASSPTGGVRGTEAFFGQGTRLTVV.

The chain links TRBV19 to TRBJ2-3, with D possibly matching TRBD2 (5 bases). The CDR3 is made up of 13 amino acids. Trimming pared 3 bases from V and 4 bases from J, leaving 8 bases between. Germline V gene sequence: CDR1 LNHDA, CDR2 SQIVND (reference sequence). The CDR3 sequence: CASSITRADTQYF. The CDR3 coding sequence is TGTGCCAGTAGTATTACGAGGGCAGATACGCAGTATTTT.

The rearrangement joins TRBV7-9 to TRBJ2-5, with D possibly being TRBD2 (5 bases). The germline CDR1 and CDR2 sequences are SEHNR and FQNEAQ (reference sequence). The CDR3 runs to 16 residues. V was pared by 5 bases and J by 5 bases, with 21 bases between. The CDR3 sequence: CASSTPRGDGPETQYF. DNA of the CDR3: TGTGCCAGCAGCACACCACGGGGTGACGGTCCCGAGACCCAGTACTTC.

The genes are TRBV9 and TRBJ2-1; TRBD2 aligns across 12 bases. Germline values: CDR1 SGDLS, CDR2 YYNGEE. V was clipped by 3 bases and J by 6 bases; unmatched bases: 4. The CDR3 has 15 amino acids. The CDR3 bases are TGTGCCAGCAGCGCTAGCGGGGGGGCTGTCAATGAGCAGTTCTTC. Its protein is CASSASGGAVNEQFF.

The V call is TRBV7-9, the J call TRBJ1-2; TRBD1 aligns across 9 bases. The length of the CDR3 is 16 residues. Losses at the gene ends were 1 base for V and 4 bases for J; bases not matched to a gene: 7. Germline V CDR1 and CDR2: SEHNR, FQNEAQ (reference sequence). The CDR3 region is CASSLGRTGAVYGYTF. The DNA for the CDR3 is TGTGCCAGCAGCTTAGGAAGGACAGGGGCAGTCTATGGCTACACCTTC. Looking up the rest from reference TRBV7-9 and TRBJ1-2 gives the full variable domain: DTGVSQNPRHKITKRGQNVTFRCDPISEHNRLYWYRQTLGQGPEFLTYFQNEAQLEKSRLLSDRFSAERPKGSFSTLEIQRTEQGDSAMYLCASSLGRTGAVYGYTFGSGTRLTVV.